The 17 T cell receptor beta chains below all came from one sample that was sequenced in a study of vaccination and CD4 T cells after COVID-19. The treatment here: roughly 10-day PBMC culture with coronavirus spike peptide pools or control peptides (ViraFEST assay). Sequencing of cultured CD4+ T cell DNA used the Oncomine TCR Beta short-read assay. TCRdb used MiXCR to reprocess the PCR reads, holding one entry per CDR3 protein. The sample holds about 16,000 distinct CDR3 sequences; around three fifths are singletons and the top ten take about 7.7%. Their target antigens are unknown. Sequences were obtained from CD4+ T cells from blood, cultured in vitro. All receptors come from a human donor who had recovered from COVID-19.

This clonotype was counted once. This sequence joins TRBV2 and TRBJ2-7; 8 bases are shared with TRBD1. Trimming at V came to 4 bases and at J to 6 bases, leaving 11 bases not matched to a gene. The germline CDR1 and CDR2 sequences are SNHLY and FYNNEI. The CDR3 runs to 15 residues. The CDR3 sequence: CASSVFGQGASEQYF. The CDR3 DNA follows: TGTGCCAGCAGTGTATTCGGTCAGGGGGCTAGCGAGCAGTACTTC.

The chain carries TRBV4-3 and TRBJ2-7; TRBD2 matches 7 bases. CDR3 size: 15 residues. Germline lookup yields CDR1 LGHNA and CDR2 YSLEER. V trimming: 2 bases; J trimming: 3 bases; junction bases outside the gene matches: 7. CDR3 amino acids: CASSQSVWGGYEQYF. The CDR3 coding sequence is TGCGCCAGCAGCCAATCGGTTTGGGGGGGCTACGAGCAGTACTTC.

This rearrangement joins TRBV11-3 to TRBJ1-6, with D uncertain. The CDR3 has 14 amino acids. V dropped 2 bases and J dropped 4 bases, with 6 bases sitting between them. CDR1 is SGHNT, CDR2 YENEEA, per germline. CDR3 in amino acids: CASSLQAYNSPLHF. The CDR3, as DNA: TGTGCCAGCAGCTTACAAGCTTATAATTCACCCCTCCACTTT.

The chain recombines TRBV20-1 with TRBJ2-5; weak D call: TRBD2 (5 bases). V gave up 0 bases and J gave up 9 bases, with 14 bases separating them. Looked up from germline, CDR1 is DFQATT and CDR2 is SNEGSKA (reference sequence). This CDR3 contains 13 residues. DNA for the CDR3: TGCAGTGCTAGAGATCCACTAGTCGGGGCCCAGTACTTC. It codes for CSARDPLVGAQYF.

This chain uses TRBV20-1 with TRBJ1-4; a possible D gene is TRBD1 (6 bases). This CDR3 is 14 amino acids long. The V end lost 1 base, the J end lost 6 bases, and 12 bases lay between the germline ends. The germline V gene has CDR1 DFQATT and CDR2 SNEGSKA (reference sequence). The CDR3 is CSARGAGDDEKLFF. The CDR3 bases are TGCAGTGCTAGAGGGGCAGGGGATGATGAAAAACTGTTTTTT.

The V gene is TRBV20-1, the J gene TRBJ2-7, with 7 bases that match TRBD1. The germline CDR1 and CDR2 sequences are DFQATT and SNEGSKA (reference sequence). The CDR3 runs 14 residues. The V segment lost 6 bases and the J segment 6 bases; nucleotides outside the gene matches: 14. This CDR3 is CSARTTGSLGEQYF. The CDR3 bases are TGCAGTGCGAGAACGACAGGGTCCCTTGGCGAGCAGTACTTC.

A few counts support this clonotype. CDR3 DNA: TGTGCCAGCAAGTTTGCAGGGGAAGAGACCCAGTACTTC. It yields the protein CASKFAGEETQYF. This chain joins TRBV6-1 and TRBJ2-5; D is perhaps TRBD1 (6 bases). Germline CDR1 and CDR2: MNHNS and SASEGT. Trimming removed 7 bases at V and 3 bases at J, with 12 bases between. The CDR3 is 13 residues long.

The rearrangement joins TRBV12-3 or TRBV12-4 to TRBJ2-7; D is unclear. This CDR3 has 11 residues. Trimming left V 5 bases short and J 6 bases short, with 8 bases between. The CDR3 DNA reads TGTGCCAGCAGTCGGACGGGCGAGCAGTACTTC. It is translated as CASSRTGEQYF.

V usage is TRBV20-1 and J usage is TRBJ1-1; 8 nucleotides match TRBD1. CDR3 length: 13 residues. CDR1 DFQATT and CDR2 SNEGSKA come from the germline V gene (reference sequence). J gave up 6 bases and V 0 bases, and 3 bases lay outside the gene matches. The CDR3 sequence is CSAREDRGSEAFF. The CDR3 region has the DNA TGCAGTGCTAGAGAAGACAGGGGCTCTGAAGCTTTCTTT.

This clonotype was found once. V usage is TRBV19 and J usage is TRBJ2-5, with D possibly TRBD2 on 5 matching bases. V was clipped by 5 bases and J by 2 bases, with 15 bases between them. CDR3 length: 15 residues. Germline CDR1 and CDR2: LNHDA and SQIVND (reference sequence). CDR3 residues: CASSQDSGYQETQYF. CDR3 nucleotides: TGTGCCAGTAGTCAGGACTCCGGCTATCAAGAGACCCAGTACTTC. The variable domain in full, completed from reference TRBV19 and TRBJ2-5, reads DGGITQSPKYLFRKEGQNVTLSCEQNLNHDAMYWYRQDPGQGLRLIYYSQIVNDFQKGDIAEGYSVSREKKESFPLTVTSAQKNPTAFYLCASSQDSGYQETQYFGPGTRLLVL.

V gene TRBV7-2 combines with J gene TRBJ2-3, with 8 bases that match TRBD2. The J segment lost 4 bases and the V segment lost 5 bases, leaving 11 bases of the junction unmatched. CDR1 and CDR2 (germline): SGHTA, FQGNSA. The CDR3 consists of 16 residues. As DNA, the CDR3 is TGTGCCAGCAGCCCCCAAAGCGGACTAGCATCAGATACGCAGTATTTT. Translation: CASSPQSGLASDTQYF.

CDR3: CASSPQRVGAKSNYGYTF. The CDR3 DNA sequence: TGTGCCAGCAGCCCACAAAGAGTGGGGGCGAAAAGTAACTATGGCTACACCTTC. V is TRBV7-2 and J is TRBJ1-2; the D gene is possibly TRBD1 (6 bases). The CDR3 spans 18 residues. CDR1 is SGHTA, CDR2 FQGNSA, per germline. V was pared by 5 bases and J by 1 base, with 23 bases between.

The chain employs TRBV10-1 and TRBJ2-3; TRBD1 might be the D (5 bases). CDR3 length: 16 residues. V was trimmed by 0 bases and J by 2 bases, leaving 12 bases between them. Per the germline V gene, CDR1 is WNHNN and CDR2 is SYGVQD (reference sequence). The CDR3 region is CASSESQTAHTDTQYF. CDR3 in DNA: TGCGCCAGCAGTGAGTCACAGACAGCCCACACAGATACGCAGTATTTT.

This clonotype was detected once. The V call is TRBV2, the J call TRBJ2-5; a weak D match, TRBD1 (6 bases). The V end lost 5 bases, the J end lost 4 bases, and 8 bases lay between the germline ends. CDR1 is SNHLY, CDR2 FYNNEI, per germline. This CDR3 contains 12 residues. The CDR3 reads CASSWGRETQYF. CDR3 coding DNA: TGTGCCAGCAGTTGGGGGCGAGAGACCCAGTACTTC.

This clonotype has a handful of counts. A read error may produce the germline difference seen at one junction end. V and J are TRBV7-7 and TRBJ2-1, with a possible D match to TRBD1 (6 bases). This CDR3 is 13 amino acids long. Germline V gene sequence: CDR1 SSHAT, CDR2 FNYEAQ (reference sequence). Here the CDR3 DNA reads TGTGCTAGCAGCCCGGACAGATACAATGAGCAGTTCTTC. Translation: CASSPDRYNEQFF.

This clonotype was counted only a few times. This sequence joins TRBV6-1 and TRBJ1-6, with unresolved D. Germline V lookup: CDR1 MNHNS, CDR2 SASEGT. Deletions cut 5 bases from V and 9 bases from J, with 14 bases between. This CDR3 is built from 14 residues. CDR3 nucleotides: TGTGCCAGCAGTCCGACCCCAGAACGTTCACCCCTCCACTTT. The encoded protein is CASSPTPERSPLHF.

The chain has TRBV21-1 and TRBJ1-6. TRBV21-1 is recorded as a pseudogene. CDR3 size: 17 residues. Here the CDR3 reads CASVRVVEGPLRSPLHF. For the CDR3, the DNA is TGTGCCAGCGTCCGGGTGGTGGAGGGACCTTTAAGATCACCCCTCCACTTT.